These 16 T cell receptor beta chains originate from one sample sequenced in a study of T cells in localized non-small cell lung cancer. Assay used: immunoSEQ multiplex PCR; TCRdb lists only in-frame clones, some missing. Of approximately 54,000 clones detected, around 86% appear once; the ten largest clones hold 4.5% to 5.5%. Here the sequenced sample was peripheral blood, taken before any cancer treatment. The receptors shown here come from a woman between 40 and 69 years old with stage I lung adenocarcinoma.

V is TRBV6-1 and J is TRBJ2-3; 9 bases align to TRBD1. The CDR3 sequence is 15 residues long. Trimming cost V 1 base and J 5 bases; bases outside gene matches: 4. Germline CDR1 and CDR2: MNHNS and SASEGT. The CDR3: CASSEDGTGKDTQYF. DNA of the CDR3: TGTGCCAGCAGTGAAGATGGGACAGGGAAAGATACGCAGTATTTT.

This clone was observed once. The chain is built from TRBV4-3 and TRBJ2-3, with D tentatively TRBD1 (6 bases). V gave up 5 bases and J gave up 4 bases, with 16 bases separating them. In germline, CDR1 is LGHNA, CDR2 YSLEER. The CDR3 extends over 15 amino acids. CDR3 sequence reads: CASSFLQGTPDTQYF. CDR3 sequence (DNA): TGCGCCAGCAGCTTTTTACAGGGAACACCAGATACGCAGTATTTT.

The J gene is TRBJ2-1, the V gene TRBV29-1; D is possibly TRBD2 (6 bases). The CDR3 length is 13 residues. Trimming took off 6 bases at V and 6 bases at J, with 15 bases between the two ends. CDR1 SQVTM and CDR2 ANQGSEA come from the germline V gene. The CDR3 sequence: CSVSDGGSNEQFF. The CDR3 DNA sequence: TGCAGCGTCTCGGACGGGGGAAGCAATGAGCAGTTCTTC.

V gene TRBV19 combines with J gene TRBJ2-3; D remains unclear. Trimming left V 5 bases short and J 1 base short, with 7 bases between. Per germline, CDR1 LNHDA and CDR2 SQIVND (reference sequence). The CDR3 is 13 residues long. The CDR3, as DNA: TGTGCCAGTAGTCAGGTCGGCACAGATACGCAGTATTTT. Protein product: CASSQVGTDTQYF.

The chain joins TRBV5-6 to TRBJ1-2; D is possibly TRBD1 (5 bases). CDR3 length: 14 amino acids. Germline CDR1 is SGHDT and CDR2 is YYEEEE. Trimming removed 2 bases at V and 4 bases at J, with 12 bases between. In DNA form, the CDR3 reads TGTGCCAGCAGCTTCGACAGTCCCATCTATGGCTACACCTTC. This gives the protein CASSFDSPIYGYTF.

The V gene is TRBV28, the J gene TRBJ1-3; D perhaps matches TRBD1 (5 bases). Trimming left V 5 bases short and J 3 bases short, with 11 bases between. The CDR3 runs 14 residues. Germline loops: CDR1 MDHEN, CDR2 SYDVKM. CDR3 bases: TGTGCCAGCAGTCCCGGGACCGGTGGAAACACCATATATTTT. This encodes CASSPGTGGNTIYF.

The V gene is TRBV19, the J gene TRBJ2-7; TRBD1 matches 8 bases. The CDR3 has 14 amino acids. V lost 3 bases, J lost 5 bases, and 6 bases stayed unmatched. CDR1 and CDR2 (germline): LNHDA, SQIVND (reference sequence). The CDR3 is CASSIRDRMHEQYF. The CDR3 DNA reads as TGTGCCAGTAGTATCCGGGACAGGATGCACGAGCAGTACTTC.

This clone showed up just once. The V and J genes are TRBV28 and TRBJ2-3; 7 nucleotides line up with TRBD2. Trimming at V came to 5 bases and at J to 0 bases, leaving 5 bases not matched to a gene. This CDR3 region has 15 residues. Germline V gives CDR1 MDHEN, CDR2 SYDVKM. The CDR3 DNA reads TGTGCCAGCAGTCCCTCTAGCGGAAGCACAGATACGCAGTATTTT. Translating gives CASSPSSGSTDTQYF.

This rearrangement joins TRBV6-1 to TRBJ1-4, with D maybe TRBD1 (5 bases). The germline gives CDR1 MNHNS, CDR2 SASEGT. V shed 4 bases and J shed 4 bases, with 10 bases lying between them. The CDR3 loop spans 14 amino acids. The CDR3 loop is CASSAGALNEKLFF. As DNA, the CDR3 is TGTGCCAGCAGTGCCGGGGCTCTTAATGAAAAACTGTTTTTT.

This sequence joins TRBV10-3 and TRBJ2-5; 8 nucleotides line up with TRBD1. J was trimmed by 3 bases and V by 8 bases; bases with no gene match: 2. The CDR3 has 12 residues. Germline CDR1 ENHRY, CDR2 SYGVKD. CDR3 bases: TGTGCCATCTCGGACAGGGAAGAGACCCAGTACTTC. It encodes CAISDREETQYF.

The gene calls are TRBV7-9 and TRBJ1-2, with TRBD1 matching over 7 bases. This CDR3 has 13 amino acids. In germline, CDR1 is SEHNR, CDR2 FQNEAQ (reference sequence). The trim removed 3 bases at V and 6 bases at J, leaving 4 bases unmatched. The CDR3 loop is CASSFRDSDGYTF. CDR3 sequence (DNA): TGTGCCAGCAGCTTCCGGGACAGTGATGGCTACACCTTC.

The chain carries TRBV7-2 and TRBJ2-3; D call uncertain. The CDR3 spans 13 residues. CDR1 and CDR2 (germline): SGHTA, FQGNSA. V was pared by 6 bases and J by 2 bases, with 9 bases between. The CDR3 nucleotides read TGTGCCAGCAGACGGGTCAACACAGATACGCAGTATTTT. Protein sequence: CASRRVNTDTQYF.

The V call is TRBV6-6, the J call TRBJ1-5, with a weak D call TRBD1 (6 bases). CDR3 length: 16 amino acids. Trimming pared 4 bases from V and 0 bases from J, leaving 13 bases between. CDR1 is MNHNY, CDR2 SVGAGI, per germline (reference sequence). CDR3 nucleotides: TGTGCCAGCAGTTTCATACAGGGAGGTAGCAATCAGCCCCAGCATTTT. This translates into CASSFIQGGSNQPQHF.

CDR3 DNA sequence: TGTGCCAGCAGTTTTCCCCAGGGGGGCGGGGAGTACTTC. Protein sequence: CASSFPQGGGEYF. The chain has TRBV28 and TRBJ2-7, with D maybe TRBD1 (7 bases). This CDR3 has 13 amino acids. Trimming cost V 3 bases and J 11 bases, with 17 bases left between them. In germline, CDR1 is MDHEN, CDR2 SYDVKM.

On this clone itself: Other DNA sequences in the sample encode the same CDR3. The chain links TRBV18 to TRBJ1-2; 9 nucleotides match TRBD1. This CDR3 spans 13 amino acids. The V gene end was trimmed by 6 bases and the J gene end by 8 bases; junction bases not matched to a gene: 7. CDR1 is KGHSH and CDR2 is LQKENI in the germline V gene. CDR3 nucleotides: TGTGCCAGCTCCCTACAGGGGGCGAAAGGCTACACCTTC. It translates to CASSLQGAKGYTF. Supplemented by reference TRBV18 and TRBJ1-2, the full variable domain reads NAGVMQNPRHLVRRRGQEARLRCSPMKGHSHVYWYRQLPEEGLKFMVYLQKENIIDESGMPKERFSAEFPKEGPSILRIQQVVRGDSAAYFCASSLQGAKGYTFGSGTRLTVV.

This clone was detected once. This rearrangement joins TRBV7-9 to TRBJ1-1, with D possibly matching TRBD1 (5 bases). Germline V gene sequence: CDR1 SEHNR, CDR2 FQNEAQ (reference sequence). This CDR3 spans 14 amino acids. V was cut by 1 base and J by 6 bases, with 12 bases left in between. The CDR3 sequence: CASSLGGEYSEAFF. CDR3 nucleotide sequence: TGTGCCAGCAGCTTAGGGGGGGAATATTCTGAAGCTTTCTTT.